Following are 2 T cell receptor beta chains from one sample sequenced in a study of T cell repertoires in cytomegalovirus infection. TCRdb re-called the reads through MiXCR, storing one row per CDR3 protein. The data contain 200,000 to 250,000 distinct CDR3 sequences, 30% to 45% of them singletons. Their specific antigens are unknown. This specimen was CD8+ T cells from cultured PBMCs, taken from culture after CMV antigen stimulation. Every receptor here comes from a human donor in good health (CMV status not recorded). Some clones in this sample may be carry-over from other donors' samples.

The chain employs TRBV9 and TRBJ1-2; 9 bases line up with TRBD1. Germline-derived CDR1 and CDR2 are SGDLS and YYNGEE. This CDR3 is built from 13 residues. Trimming took 7 bases from V and 3 from J; bases not matched to a gene: 4. CDR3 in DNA: TGTGCCAGCGGGGACAGGGCCTACTATGGCTACACCTTC. It codes for CASGDRAYYGYTF.

This clonotype has at least ten counts. This chain connects TRBV11-2 to TRBJ1-1; D not resolved. CDR1 and CDR2 from the germline V gene are SGHAT and FQNNGV. There are 13 residues in the CDR3. With 2 bases removed from V and 2 bases from J, the gap between germline ends came to 6 bases. For the CDR3, the DNA is TGTGCCAGCAGCTTACCAGATAACACTGAAGCTTTCTTT. Protein sequence: CASSLPDNTEAFF.